Following are 11 T cell receptor beta chains from one sample sequenced in a study of blood T cell repertoires in COVID-19. Some clones are missing from TCRdb's copy, which holds only in-frame ones; the method was immunoSEQ multiplex PCR. The sample contains about 140,000 clones, 88% of which appear only once. Sequencing used peripheral blood. The receptor set was obtained from a man aged 45-65 years with active or convalescent COVID-19.

The rearrangement joins TRBV3-1 (or the pseudogene TRBV3-2) to TRBJ2-5; D is undetermined. V shed 1 base and J shed 1 base, with 10 bases lying between them. This CDR3 contains 15 residues. Per germline, CDR1 LGHDT and CDR2 YNNKEL (reference sequence). CDR3 coding DNA: TGTGCCAGCAGCCAAGGACGGGTACCCCAAGAGACCCAGTACTTC. Translating it yields CASSQGRVPQETQYF.

This sequence joins TRBV7-2 and TRBJ2-2; 9 bases map to TRBD1. The CDR3 is 16 amino acids. Germline trimming cut 6 bases from V and 2 bases from J; bases unmatched to any gene: 7. Per the germline V gene, CDR1 is SGHTA and CDR2 is FQGNSA. CDR3 residues: CASSEQGAPNTGELFF. DNA for the CDR3: TGTGCCAGCAGTGAACAGGGGGCGCCCAACACCGGGGAGCTGTTTTTT.

The chain links TRBV16 to TRBJ2-3, with a tentative D call TRBD1 (6 bases). The length of the CDR3 is 15 residues. CDR1 KGHSY and CDR2 FQNENV come from the germline V gene. Trimming took 7 bases from V and 4 from J, leaving 18 bases between them. The CDR3: CASTQPQTGPDTQYF. The CDR3 region has the DNA TGTGCCAGCACCCAGCCTCAGACAGGCCCAGATACGCAGTATTTT. Using reference TRBV16 and TRBJ2-3 for the parts outside the CDR3, the full variable domain is GEEVAQTPKHLVRGEGQKAKLYCAPIKGHSYVFWYQQVLKNEFKFLISFQNENVFDETGMPKERFSAKCLPNSPCSLEIQATKLEDSAVYFCASTQPQTGPDTQYFGPGTRLTVL.

The CDR3 loop is CASSSPVTGGYEQYF. The DNA for the CDR3 is TGTGCCAGCAGTTCACCCGTAACAGGGGGCTACGAGCAGTACTTC. The V call is TRBV28, the J call TRBJ2-7, with 8 positions matching TRBD1. J lost 3 bases, V lost 4 bases, and 8 bases had no gene match. The CDR3 runs to 15 residues. CDR1 is MDHEN, CDR2 SYDVKM, per germline.

The CDR3 nucleotides read TGCGCCAGTGGAGCGGGGGTTAGGGTTAAAGATACGCAGTATTTT. This encodes CASGAGVRVKDTQYF. This rearrangement joins TRBV5-1 to TRBJ2-3, with 8 bases fitting TRBD2. CDR3 size: 15 residues. Trimming cost V 8 bases and J 5 bases; bases outside gene matches: 13. CDR1 and CDR2 from the germline V gene are SGHRS and YFSETQ.

The chain recombines TRBV10-3 with TRBJ1-1, with D hard to call. Germline CDR1 is ENHRY and CDR2 is SYGVKD. The CDR3 totals 13 residues. Trimming shortened V by 3 bases and J by 2 bases, and 7 bases separated the two germline ends. The CDR3 DNA is TGTGCCATCAGTGACCAAATTAACACTGAAGCTTTCTTT. Translating gives CAISDQINTEAFF.

V and J are TRBV7-6 and TRBJ2-5; 7 nucleotides match TRBD1. Per germline, CDR1 SGHVS and CDR2 FNYEAQ. V gave up 1 base and J gave up 5 bases; unmatched junction bases: 10. The CDR3 sequence is 16 residues long. CDR3: CASSLGLQGVGETQYF. The DNA of the CDR3 is TGTGCCAGCAGCTTAGGACTTCAGGGGGTGGGCGAGACCCAGTACTTC.

The CDR3 loop is CASSPGTGGDEQYF. The CDR3 DNA reads as TGTGCCAGCAGTCCCGGGACAGGGGGCGACGAGCAGTACTTC. V and J are TRBV6-5 and TRBJ2-7; 12 bases are shared with TRBD1. CDR3 length: 14 amino acids. J lost 5 bases, V lost 5 bases, and 4 bases had no gene match. From germline, CDR1 is MNHEY and CDR2 SVGAGI.

This clone was seen a handful of times. The J gene is TRBJ2-1, the V gene TRBV11-1; weak D call: TRBD2 (5 bases). The ends were cut back, 4 bases at V and 7 bases at J, with 17 bases in the middle. Germline CDR1 is SGHAT and CDR2 is FQDESV (reference sequence). This CDR3 comprises 15 residues. The CDR3 reads CASSSLRGPWNEQFF. The CDR3 nucleotides read TGTGCCAGCAGCTCGCTTCGCGGGCCGTGGAATGAGCAGTTCTTC.

The chain carries TRBV27 and TRBJ1-5; the D is unclear. The CDR3 spans 15 residues. In germline, CDR1 is MNHEY, CDR2 SMNVEV (reference sequence). Trimming removed 6 bases at V and 3 bases at J, with 15 bases between. CDR3 loop: CASSAGTEPNQPQHF. CDR3 nucleotide sequence: TGTGCCAGCAGCGCGGGCACCGAGCCCAATCAGCCCCAGCATTTT.

The CDR3 is CASSSARGLTEAFF. CDR3 nucleotides: TGTGCCAGCAGCTCTGCCAGGGGGCTGACTGAAGCTTTCTTT. The gene calls are TRBV7-2 and TRBJ1-1; 8 nucleotides align to TRBD1. Germline CDR1 SGHTA, CDR2 FQGNSA. J gave up 5 bases and V 4 bases, and 6 bases lay outside the gene matches. This CDR3 comprises 14 residues.